This is a list of T cell receptor beta chains from one sample in a study of vaccination and CD4 T cells after COVID-19. MiXCR, run by TCRdb on the PCR reads, gives a single entry per CDR3 protein. The table has roughly 9,800 distinct CDR3 sequences, around a third seen once. These TCRs are of unknown antigen specificity. Material for sequencing was CD4+ T cells from blood, cultured in vitro. The receptors were sampled from a human donor in good health. Each CDR3 is given with its conserved first and last residue. The D gene is left open where the match is weak. Only some rows state a clone size, as once, few, many or a class for expanded clones.

CDR3 length: 13; clone size: .; D gene: .; V gene: TRBV9; J gene: TRBJ2-1; CDR3 DNA: TGTGCCAGCAGCGTCCTAGCTGCCAATGAGCAGTTCTTC; CDR3 protein: CASSVLAANEQFF
CDR3 length: 13; clone size: .; D gene: .; V gene: TRBV10-3; J gene: TRBJ2-7; CDR3 DNA: TGTGCCATCATGGGGGGCATCTCCTACGAGCAGTACTTC; CDR3 protein: CAIMGGISYEQYF
CDR3 length: 15; clone size: .; D gene: TRBD1; V gene: TRBV14; J gene: TRBJ2-1; CDR3 DNA: TGTGCCAGCAGCCAACCGGGACAGGGTAAGAATGAGCAGTTCTTC; CDR3 protein: CASSQPGQGKNEQFF
CDR3 length: 14; clone size: medium-sized; D gene: .; V gene: TRBV20-1; J gene: TRBJ1-5; CDR3 DNA: TGCAGTGCTAGGACCGGGAATAGCAATCAGCCCCAGCATTTT; CDR3 protein: CSARTGNSNQPQHF
CDR3 length: 17; clone size: few; D gene: TRBD1; V gene: TRBV4-2; J gene: TRBJ1-2; CDR3 DNA: TGTGCCAGCAGCCAAGGTGACAGGGGACCTCATAACTATGGCTACACCTTC; CDR3 protein: CASSQGDRGPHNYGYTF
CDR3 length: 12; clone size: .; D gene: .; V gene: TRBV7-9; J gene: TRBJ1-1; CDR3 DNA: TGTGCCAGCAGCCCTCAGACCGAGGAAGCTTTCTTT; CDR3 protein: CASSPQTEEAFF
CDR3 length: 13; clone size: .; D gene: .; V gene: TRBV7-2; J gene: TRBJ2-7; CDR3 DNA: TGTGCCAGCAGCAACGACAGGCCCTACGAGCAGTACTTC; CDR3 protein: CASSNDRPYEQYF
CDR3 length: 12; clone size: few; D gene: .; V gene: TRBV7-2; J gene: TRBJ2-3; CDR3 DNA: TGTGCCAGCAGGGCAACTGACACTACGCAGTATTTT; CDR3 protein: CASRATDTTQYF
CDR3 length: 16; clone size: .; D gene: .; V gene: TRBV24-1; J gene: TRBJ1-2; CDR3 DNA: TGTGCCACCAGTGATACAAGCCGGGGCGTCGGACTAGGCTACACCTTC; CDR3 protein: CATSDTSRGVGLGYTF
CDR3 length: 16; clone size: .; D gene: TRBD1; V gene: TRBV28; J gene: TRBJ2-7; CDR3 DNA: TGTGCCAGCAGTTTATTGGTGACAGGGGGCTCCTACGAGCAGTACTTC; CDR3 protein: CASSLLVTGGSYEQYF
CDR3 length: 15; clone size: few; D gene: .; V gene: TRBV7-2; J gene: TRBJ1-2; CDR3 DNA: TGTGCCAGCAGCTTAGAGGGACGGGGATTGGGGGGCTACACCTTC; CDR3 protein: CASSLEGRGLGGYTF
CDR3 length: 17; clone size: .; D gene: .; V gene: TRBV10-3; J gene: TRBJ1-3; CDR3 DNA: TGTGCCATCAGTGGAGGAGGGAGCACCCCTTATGGAAACACCATATATTTT; CDR3 protein: CAISGGGSTPYGNTIYF
CDR3 length: 13; clone size: few; D gene: .; V gene: TRBV14; J gene: TRBJ1-1; CDR3 DNA: TGTGCCAGCAGCCTAGAACGGGCCAGTCGAGAGTTCTTT; CDR3 protein: CASSLERASREFF
CDR3 length: 18; clone size: few; D gene: TRBD2; V gene: TRBV6-1; J gene: TRBJ2-3; CDR3 DNA: TGTGCCAGCAGCCGAGCGACAGGGACTAGCGGATTCACAGATACGCAGTATTTT; CDR3 protein: CASSRATGTSGFTDTQYF
CDR3 length: 11; clone size: medium-sized; D gene: .; V gene: TRBV21-1; J gene: TRBJ1-6; CDR3 DNA: TGTGCCAGAGCCGGGGCTTCACCCCTCCACTTT; CDR3 protein: CARAGASPLHF
CDR3 length: 10; clone size: few; D gene: .; V gene: TRBV12-3/TRBV12-4; J gene: TRBJ2-7; CDR3 DNA: TGTGCCAGCAGTTTCTACGAGCAGTACTTC; CDR3 protein: CASSFYEQYF
CDR3 length: 12; clone size: .; D gene: .; V gene: TRBV7-3; J gene: TRBJ2-7; CDR3 DNA: TGTGCCAGCAGCTTACTCTACTACGAGCAGTACTTC; CDR3 protein: CASSLLYYEQYF
CDR3 length: 17; clone size: .; D gene: TRBD2; V gene: TRBV4-3; J gene: TRBJ2-1; CDR3 DNA: TGCGCCAGCAGCCAAGACTGGGGTGCTAGCGGGAGGGGGGAGCAGTTCTTC; CDR3 protein: CASSQDWGASGRGEQFF
CDR3 length: 15; clone size: .; D gene: TRBD2; V gene: TRBV20-1; J gene: TRBJ2-5; CDR3 DNA: TGCAGTGCCCCGGGGGAGGGAATGATTCAAGAGACCCAGTACTTC; CDR3 protein: CSAPGEGMIQETQYF
CDR3 length: 13; clone size: .; D gene: TRBD1; V gene: TRBV6-1; J gene: TRBJ2-7; CDR3 DNA: TGTGCCAGCACTTTTTCAGGGGGCTACGAGCAGTACTTC; CDR3 protein: CASTFSGGYEQYF
CDR3 length: 15; clone size: few; D gene: .; V gene: TRBV4-3; J gene: TRBJ1-2; CDR3 DNA: TGCGCCAGCAGCCAGACAGGACAGATAGGCTATGGCTACACCTTC; CDR3 protein: CASSQTGQIGYGYTF
CDR3 length: 14; clone size: .; D gene: .; V gene: TRBV5-6; J gene: TRBJ1-2; CDR3 DNA: TGTGCCAGCAGCCCCCCCGACACCAACTATGGCTACACCTTC; CDR3 protein: CASSPPDTNYGYTF
CDR3 length: 19; clone size: few; D gene: TRBD1; V gene: TRBV19; J gene: TRBJ1-5; CDR3 DNA: TGTGCCAGTAGTCCCCGAATTGGGTCAGGGGGGATTAGCAATCAGCCCCAGCATTTT; CDR3 protein: CASSPRIGSGGISNQPQHF
CDR3 length: 15; clone size: .; D gene: TRBD2; V gene: TRBV6-2/TRBV6-3; J gene: TRBJ2-3; CDR3 DNA: TGTGCCAGCAGACGACTAGCGGGGAACACAGATACGCAGTATTTT; CDR3 protein: CASRRLAGNTDTQYF
CDR3 length: 15; clone size: few; D gene: .; V gene: TRBV11-1; J gene: TRBJ2-1; CDR3 DNA: TGTGCCAGCAGCCAGTGGGGAGGCCCGGTCAATGAGCAGTTCTTC; CDR3 protein: CASSQWGGPVNEQFF
CDR3 length: 15; clone size: few; D gene: .; V gene: TRBV7-9; J gene: TRBJ2-7; CDR3 DNA: TGTGCCAGCAGCACCCGTGAACTAAGCTCCTACGAGCAGTACTTC; CDR3 protein: CASSTRELSSYEQYF
CDR3 length: 11; clone size: .; D gene: .; V gene: TRBV7-2; J gene: TRBJ1-2; CDR3 DNA: TGTGCCAGCAGCCCTACCCAGGGCTACACCTTC; CDR3 protein: CASSPTQGYTF
CDR3 length: 10; clone size: .; D gene: .; V gene: TRBV20-1; J gene: TRBJ2-1; CDR3 DNA: TGCAGTGCCACCGGGACTTCTCAGTTCTTC; CDR3 protein: CSATGTSQFF
CDR3 length: 15; clone size: few; D gene: .; V gene: TRBV6-5; J gene: TRBJ1-1; CDR3 DNA: TGTGCCAGCAGTTCTCGACAGATACTGAACACTGAAGCTTTCTTT; CDR3 protein: CASSSRQILNTEAFF
CDR3 length: 13; clone size: .; D gene: .; V gene: TRBV7-2; J gene: TRBJ1-2; CDR3 DNA: TGTGCCAGCAGCTTAAACAGCCACTATGGCTACACCTTC; CDR3 protein: CASSLNSHYGYTF
CDR3 length: 15; clone size: .; D gene: TRBD1; V gene: TRBV4-1; J gene: TRBJ2-3; CDR3 DNA: TGCGCCAGCAGCCTCCAACAGGGGGCTAAAGGTACGCAGTATTTT; CDR3 protein: CASSLQQGAKGTQYF
CDR3 length: 10; clone size: few; D gene: .; V gene: TRBV29-1; J gene: TRBJ1-1; CDR3 DNA: TGCAGCGGACAGAACACTGAAGCTTTCTTT; CDR3 protein: CSGQNTEAFF
CDR3 length: 16; clone size: .; D gene: .; V gene: TRBV4-1; J gene: TRBJ1-5; CDR3 DNA: TGCGCCAGCAGCCAAGACCCTCCCCAGGGGTTACAGCCCCAGCATTTT; CDR3 protein: CASSQDPPQGLQPQHF
CDR3 length: 16; clone size: .; D gene: TRBD1; V gene: TRBV28; J gene: TRBJ1-5; CDR3 DNA: TGTGCCAGCAGGCCCACTGGACAGGGGACCAATCAGCCCCAGCATTTT; CDR3 protein: CASRPTGQGTNQPQHF
CDR3 length: 14; clone size: .; D gene: .; V gene: TRBV30; J gene: TRBJ1-2; CDR3 DNA: TGTGCCTGGAATCGAAGAGGGGTCTCGCATGGCTACACCTTC; CDR3 protein: CAWNRRGVSHGYTF
CDR3 length: 15; clone size: few; D gene: TRBD1; V gene: TRBV6-1; J gene: TRBJ2-7; CDR3 DNA: TGTGCCAGCAGTGCCGCCGGGACAGGGTATCTCGAGCAGTACTTC; CDR3 protein: CASSAAGTGYLEQYF
CDR3 length: 15; clone size: once; D gene: .; V gene: TRBV7-8; J gene: TRBJ2-3; CDR3 DNA: TGTGCCAGCAGCTTAGAAGAGAGGGCCACAGATATGCAGTATTTT; CDR3 protein: CASSLEERATDMQYF
CDR3 length: 15; clone size: few; D gene: .; V gene: TRBV7-6; J gene: TRBJ2-1; CDR3 DNA: TGTGCCAGCAGCTCCCAGGGGGGGGGGTGGAATGAGCAGTTCTTC; CDR3 protein: CASSSQGGGWNEQFF
CDR3 length: 13; clone size: few; D gene: .; V gene: TRBV20-1; J gene: TRBJ1-2; CDR3 DNA: TGCAGTGCCGCAATAAGCGGGGGAGTTGGCTACACCTTC; CDR3 protein: CSAAISGGVGYTF
CDR3 length: 17; clone size: few; D gene: TRBD2; V gene: TRBV6-5; J gene: TRBJ2-1; CDR3 DNA: TGTGCCAGCAGTTACTCCTTTAGCGGGATCCTAGGATATGAGCAGTTCTTC; CDR3 protein: CASSYSFSGILGYEQFF
CDR3 length: 15; clone size: few; D gene: .; V gene: TRBV15; J gene: TRBJ1-1; CDR3 DNA: TGTGCCACCAGCAGAGAACGGTGGACGAACACTGAAGCTTTCTTT; CDR3 protein: CATSRERWTNTEAFF
CDR3 length: 14; clone size: .; D gene: TRBD2; V gene: TRBV6-2/TRBV6-3; J gene: TRBJ2-5; CDR3 DNA: TGTGCCAGCAGGATTAGCGGGGGGCAAGAGACCCAGTACTTC; CDR3 protein: CASRISGGQETQYF
CDR3 length: 13; clone size: few; D gene: TRBD2; V gene: TRBV7-2; J gene: TRBJ2-7; CDR3 DNA: TGTGCCAGTGCACTTACTAGCGGGTACGAGCAGTACTTC; CDR3 protein: CASALTSGYEQYF
CDR3 length: 12; clone size: .; D gene: .; V gene: TRBV12-5; J gene: TRBJ1-1; CDR3 DNA: TGTGCTAGTGGTTCGCCGCCCTCTCGGGCTTTCTTT; CDR3 protein: CASGSPPSRAFF
CDR3 length: 17; clone size: few; D gene: .; V gene: TRBV7-2; J gene: TRBJ2-5; CDR3 DNA: TGTGCCAGCAGTCGACAGGGAGGGGGCGGTTCCCAAGAGACCCAGTACTTC; CDR3 protein: CASSRQGGGGSQETQYF
CDR3 length: 12; clone size: few; D gene: .; V gene: TRBV9; J gene: TRBJ1-2; CDR3 DNA: TGTGCCAGCAGCGACGCCCCCTATGGCTACACCTTC; CDR3 protein: CASSDAPYGYTF
CDR3 length: 13; clone size: once; D gene: .; V gene: TRBV30; J gene: TRBJ2-3; CDR3 DNA: TGTGCCTGGACGGGAGTCTCGCAGGATACGCAGTATTTT; CDR3 protein: CAWTGVSQDTQYF
CDR3 length: 16; clone size: .; D gene: TRBD2; V gene: TRBV19; J gene: TRBJ2-1; CDR3 DNA: TGTGCCACCAGGACTAGCGGGAGACCCCAAGGCAATGAGCAGTTCTTC; CDR3 protein: CATRTSGRPQGNEQFF
CDR3 length: 16; clone size: .; D gene: .; V gene: TRBV28; J gene: TRBJ1-6; CDR3 DNA: TGTGCCAGCAGTTTAGTGTCCCAGGGAGAAAATTCACCCCTCCACTTT; CDR3 protein: CASSLVSQGENSPLHF
CDR3 length: 16; clone size: few; D gene: .; V gene: TRBV7-2; J gene: TRBJ2-5; CDR3 DNA: TGTGCCAGCAGCGACGGTCATATAGGGGCGCGGGAGACCCAGTACTTC; CDR3 protein: CASSDGHIGARETQYF
CDR3 length: 14; clone size: few; D gene: TRBD1; V gene: TRBV20-1; J gene: TRBJ2-7; CDR3 DNA: TGCAGTGCTGTCCCGACAGGGGCGTACTACGAGCAGTACTTC; CDR3 protein: CSAVPTGAYYEQYF
CDR3 length: 16; clone size: few; D gene: TRBD1; V gene: TRBV27; J gene: TRBJ1-1; CDR3 DNA: TGTGCCAGCAGCCCCGGGACAGGGGGCGCGAAGACTGAAGCTTTCTTT; CDR3 protein: CASSPGTGGAKTEAFF
CDR3 length: 14; clone size: few; D gene: .; V gene: TRBV5-4; J gene: TRBJ2-7; CDR3 DNA: TGTGCCAGCAGCTTGGCGGGATACCCCTACGAGCAGTACTTC; CDR3 protein: CASSLAGYPYEQYF
CDR3 length: 18; clone size: .; D gene: .; V gene: TRBV2; J gene: TRBJ1-5; CDR3 DNA: TGTGCCAGCAGTGAACCCCTGGCAGGCCGATATAGCAATCAGCCCCAGCATTTT; CDR3 protein: CASSEPLAGRYSNQPQHF
CDR3 length: 12; clone size: once; D gene: .; V gene: TRBV2; J gene: TRBJ2-7; CDR3 DNA: TGTGCCAGCAGTGGTCAGGGCCACGAGCAGTACTTC; CDR3 protein: CASSGQGHEQYF
CDR3 length: 14; clone size: few; D gene: .; V gene: TRBV27; J gene: TRBJ2-1; CDR3 DNA: TGTGCCAGCTGCTCGGGACGAAGATACAATGAGCAGTTCTTC; CDR3 protein: CASCSGRRYNEQFF
CDR3 length: 16; clone size: few; D gene: .; V gene: TRBV7-9; J gene: TRBJ1-2; CDR3 DNA: TGTGCCAGCAGCTTAGGGCTGGGTGTGGCCCTCTATGGCTACACCTTC; CDR3 protein: CASSLGLGVALYGYTF
CDR3 length: 15; clone size: .; D gene: .; V gene: TRBV6-1; J gene: TRBJ1-1; CDR3 DNA: TGTGCCAGCAGTCCGTCAAAGACAGCGAACACTGAAGCTTTCTTT; CDR3 protein: CASSPSKTANTEAFF
CDR3 length: 15; clone size: .; D gene: .; V gene: TRBV20-1; J gene: TRBJ1-4; CDR3 DNA: TGCAGTGCTAGAGCGACAGGAGTTACACAAGAAAAACTGTTTTTT; CDR3 protein: CSARATGVTQEKLFF
CDR3 length: 12; clone size: once; D gene: .; V gene: TRBV18; J gene: TRBJ2-5; CDR3 DNA: TGTGCCAGCTCACGGACAGCAGAGACCCAGTACTTC; CDR3 protein: CASSRTAETQYF